One sample yielded the 18 T cell receptor beta chains listed below, sequenced in a study of cytomegalovirus exposure and HLA in healthy donors (dated by TCRdb to about 2017). The library was obtained by the immunoSEQ multiplex PCR assay. For the multiplex PCR, a mixture combining 60 forward primers for TCR Vbeta segments and 13 reverse primers for TCR Jbeta segments was used. Drawn from immuneACCESS, this table holds only the in-frame rearrangements with V and J called that TCRdb kept. Clones are partly lost; checked studies trace under half to an unresolved V gene and leave the rest unexplained. The sample data list about 73,000 clones, and about 81% of these were observed just once. The leading ten clones occupy around 12% of the sample. Sequenced input: PBMCs. Receptor source: a man aged 65 to 85 in good health and CMV-seronegative.

V gene TRBV6-1 combines with J gene TRBJ2-1; 12 bases map to TRBD2. The CDR3 length is 16 residues. Germline CDR1 MNHNS, CDR2 SASEGT. Trimming at V came to 2 bases and at J to 6 bases, leaving 5 bases not matched to a gene. CDR3 nucleotides: TGTGCCAGCAGTGAATTCGGGACTAGCGGGCTCAATGAGCAGTTCTTC. The encoded protein is CASSEFGTSGLNEQFF.

The V call is TRBV28, the J call TRBJ2-6, with unresolved D. CDR1 and CDR2 (germline): MDHEN, SYDVKM. V was pared by 6 bases and J by 6 bases, with 6 bases between. The CDR3 has 12 amino acids. The chain's CDR3 is CASRRQANVLTF. In DNA form, the CDR3 reads TGTGCCAGCAGAAGACAGGCCAACGTCCTGACTTTC.

The chain's CDR3 is CASSVGTGKSYEQYF. DNA for the CDR3: TGTGCCAGCAGCGTAGGGACAGGGAAAAGCTACGAGCAGTACTTC. The gene calls are TRBV9 and TRBJ2-7; 8 bases fit TRBD1. CDR3 length equals 15 residues. The germline gives CDR1 SGDLS, CDR2 YYNGEE. Germline trimming cut 0 bases from V and 3 bases from J; bases unmatched to any gene: 5.

This clone was counted a single time. The chain joins TRBV9 to TRBJ1-2, with 10 bases identical to TRBD1. The CDR3 is 14 residues long. J gave up 7 bases and V 2 bases, and 5 bases lay outside the gene matches. Germline V gene lookup returns CDR1 SGDLS and CDR2 YYNGEE. For the CDR3, the DNA is TGTGCCAGCAGCGTCGGACAGGGGGTGTTTGGCTACACCTTC. This codes for CASSVGQGVFGYTF.

This clone was seen just once. This chain connects TRBV27 to TRBJ2-3, with D tentatively TRBD2 (5 bases). Trimming pared 3 bases from V and 5 bases from J, leaving 15 bases between. Per germline, CDR1 MNHEY and CDR2 SMNVEV (reference sequence). The CDR3 has 15 residues. The CDR3 DNA reads as TGTGCCAGCAGTTTCCGGGTGGGAGTCATAGATACGCAGTATTTT. This translates into CASSFRVGVIDTQYF.

The gene calls are TRBV6-1 and TRBJ1-3, with no clear D. Germline loops: CDR1 MNHNS, CDR2 SASEGT. The CDR3 length is 12 residues. V lost 3 bases to trimming and J lost 3 bases, with 3 bases between them. CDR3 protein: CASSDIGNTIYF. CDR3 in DNA: TGTGCCAGCAGTGATATTGGAAACACCATATATTTT.

The chain uses TRBV18 and TRBJ1-6, with D perhaps matching TRBD1 (5 bases). The CDR3 has 17 amino acids. CDR1 KGHSH and CDR2 LQKENI come from the germline V gene. Trimming removed 6 bases at V and 0 bases at J, with 15 bases between. CDR3 protein: CASSQGSTSSYNSPLHF. Here the CDR3 DNA reads TGTGCCAGCTCCCAGGGATCTACCAGCTCCTATAATTCACCCCTCCACTTT.

This rearrangement joins TRBV7-9 to TRBJ1-1; D is unclear. The V gene lost 4 bases and the J gene lost 0 bases, with 6 bases spanning the gap. Germline loops: CDR1 SEHNR, CDR2 FQNEAQ (reference sequence). The CDR3 contains 13 residues. The CDR3: CASSSQMNTEAFF. The DNA of the CDR3 is TGTGCCAGCAGCTCACAGATGAACACTGAAGCTTTCTTT. Based on the CDR3 plus reference TRBV7-9 and TRBJ1-1, the full variable domain is DTGVSQNPRHKITKRGQNVTFRCDPISEHNRLYWYRQTLGQGPEFLTYFQNEAQLEKSRLLSDRFSAERPKGSFSTLEIQRTEQGDSAMYLCASSSQMNTEAFFGQGTRLTVV.

The V and J genes are TRBV11-2 and TRBJ1-4; the D is unclear. Trimming took off 4 bases at V and 6 bases at J, with 6 bases between the two ends. From germline, CDR1 is SGHAT and CDR2 FQNNGV. The CDR3 runs 12 residues. This CDR3 is CASSSPDEKLFF. The CDR3 DNA is TGTGCCAGCAGCTCCCCAGATGAAAAACTGTTTTTT.

The genes are TRBV5-1 and TRBJ2-1; 8 positions match TRBD1. From germline, CDR1 is SGHRS and CDR2 YFSETQ. The CDR3 covers 15 residues. V shed 3 bases, J shed 0 bases, and the junction held 2 bases outside the gene matches. The CDR3, as DNA: TGCGCCAGCAGCTCCACAGGGGGCTCCTACAATGAGCAGTTCTTC. Its translation is CASSSTGGSYNEQFF.

This clone is a singleton in its sample. The CDR3 DNA is TGCGCCAGCAGCTTGGTTGCGGGGTTCACCTACGAGCAGTACTTC. This translates into CASSLVAGFTYEQYF. V is TRBV5-1 and J is TRBJ2-7; D perhaps matches TRBD2 (6 bases). V was clipped by 0 bases and J by 2 bases, with 12 bases between them. This CDR3 spans 15 amino acids. CDR1 and CDR2 (germline): SGHRS, YFSETQ.

V gene TRBV7-2 combines with J gene TRBJ2-5, with D unclear. In germline, CDR1 is SGHTA, CDR2 FQGNSA. V gave up 1 base and J gave up 1 base, with 13 bases separating them. The length of the CDR3 is 16 residues. The CDR3 sequence is CASSLVPGIVQETQYF. CDR3 nucleotides: TGTGCCAGCAGCTTAGTTCCAGGCATCGTCCAAGAGACCCAGTACTTC. The full variable domain, rest sourced from reference TRBV7-2 and TRBJ2-5, is GAGVSQSPSNKVTEKGKDVELRCDPISGHTALYWYRQSLGQGLEFLIYFQGNSAPDKSGLPSDRFSAERTGGSVSTLTIQRTQQEDSAVYLCASSLVPGIVQETQYFGPGTRLLVL.

CDR3 region: CASRPKQGWDTEAFF. In nucleotides, the CDR3 is TGTGCCAGCAGACCCAAACAGGGGTGGGACACTGAAGCTTTCTTT. The rearrangement links TRBV7-6 to TRBJ1-1, with 7 bases identical to TRBD1. The CDR3 sequence is 15 residues long. Trimming cost V 6 bases and J 3 bases; bases outside gene matches: 10. Germline V gene lookup returns CDR1 SGHVS and CDR2 FNYEAQ.

This chain connects TRBV6-1 to TRBJ2-7, with 8 bases identical to TRBD1. The CDR3 totals 14 residues. CDR1 is MNHNS, CDR2 SASEGT, per germline. V was pared by 5 bases and J by 6 bases, with 9 bases of the junction left unmatched. The CDR3 bases are TGTGCCAGCAGTTTGGACAGGGAGAAGGTCGAGCAGTACTTC. Translating it yields CASSLDREKVEQYF.

This chain joins TRBV5-5 and TRBJ2-2; D not certain. The CDR3 consists of 13 residues. V lost 4 bases and J lost 7, with 11 bases in between. Germline V gene sequence: CDR1 SGHKS, CDR2 YYEKEE (reference sequence). The CDR3 DNA reads TGTGCCAGCAGCCCCACCACGGGCGGGGAGCTGTTTTTT. It translates to CASSPTTGGELFF.

This rearrangement joins TRBV18 to TRBJ1-4, with D uncertain. Trimming removed 2 bases at V and 5 bases at J, with 6 bases between. Germline V gene sequence: CDR1 KGHSH, CDR2 LQKENI. The CDR3 length is 13 residues. The CDR3 coding sequence is TGTGCCAGCTCACCAGGCCAGAATGAAAAACTGTTTTTT. This gives the protein CASSPGQNEKLFF.

This clone was seen just once. The chain employs TRBV29-1 and TRBJ2-1; 12 nucleotides agree with TRBD2. The CDR3 consists of 16 residues. V trimming: 8 bases; J trimming: 7 bases; junction bases outside the gene matches: 15. The germline CDR1 and CDR2 sequences are SQVTM and ANQGSEA. CDR3 in amino acids: CSHVPLAGGLRNEQFF. In DNA, the CDR3 is TGCAGCCACGTGCCCCTAGCGGGGGGGCTCCGTAATGAGCAGTTCTTC.

This clone was found a few times. J is TRBJ2-5 and V is TRBV4-3; the D is unclear. Trimming took off 1 base at V and 3 bases at J, with 12 bases between the two ends. The CDR3 is made up of 15 amino acids. Germline-derived CDR1 and CDR2 are LGHNA and YSLEER. The DNA for the CDR3 is TGCGCCAGCAGCCAAGGTAGTAGCACCAAAGAGACCCAGTACTTC. It translates to CASSQGSSTKETQYF.